The following is a T cell receptor beta chain sequence with its context. The antigen remains undetermined. The entry originates in a study of shared clonotypes between healthy human individuals. Assay runs were performed at deep level. Generated by immunoSEQ multiplex PCR, the TCRdb table keeps only in-frame clones and is missing some. Of over 850,000 clones listed, around 78% are singletons. With 0 bases removed from V and 5 bases from J, the gap between germline ends came to 5 bases. The length of the CDR3 is 12 residues. In germline, CDR1 is SGDLS, CDR2 YYNGEE. Study-wide results and caveats: Among donors, sharing of clonotypes was expected to be affected by sequencing depth. The four-donor shared clonotypes exceeded non-shared clonotypes in generation probability, with non-shared ones scoring lower.

Sample: memory CD4+ T cells from PBMCs. Described subset: CD45RA-negative fraction. The TCR sequence derives from a man between 18 and 35 years old in good health. Some clones in this sample may be carry-over from other donors' samples. This chain links TRBV9 with TRBJ2-5; D ambiguous. CDR3 coding DNA: TGTGCCAGCAGCGTAGTTCGGGAGACCCAGTACTTC. Encoded protein: CASSVVRETQYF.